The 30 T cell receptor beta chains below come from one sample, sequenced in a study of T cells in Graves' hyperthyroidism and ophthalmopathy. Amplification of TCR beta CDR3 regions used RNA as the template. TCR CDR3 regions were first amplified by RT-PCR with HTBI primers. MiXCR, run by TCRdb on the multiplex PCR reads, gives a single entry per CDR3 protein. The sample yields over 300,000 distinct CDR3 sequences, about an eighth seen once. The sample was blood. The receptors here all came from a woman aged 40 to 49 with Graves' ophthalmopathy.

This clonotype was counted many times. V and J are TRBV29-1 and TRBJ2-1; D gene ambiguous. V was clipped by 0 bases and J by 7 bases, with 7 bases between them. Germline V gene sequence: CDR1 SQVTM, CDR2 ANQGSEA. CDR3 size: 12 residues. The CDR3 coding sequence is TGCAGCGTTGAAGACCAAGGAAATGAGCAGTTCTTC. Translation: CSVEDQGNEQFF.

The chain has TRBV14 and TRBJ1-2; 7 nucleotides align to TRBD1. The ends lost 2 bases at V and 8 bases at J; junction bases unmatched: 11. In germline, CDR1 is SGHDN, CDR2 FVKESK. This CDR3 region has 15 residues. This CDR3 is CASSQLSGTVGGYTF. CDR3 bases: TGTGCCAGCAGCCAACTATCCGGGACAGTCGGCGGCTACACCTTC.

The chain recombines TRBV7-9 with TRBJ1-4; the D gene is possibly TRBD1 (6 bases). There are 16 residues in the CDR3. CDR1 SEHNR and CDR2 FQNEAQ come from the germline V gene (reference sequence). The V end was cut by 0 bases, the J end by 5 bases, with 13 bases between. CDR3 amino acids: CASSLAGGRGNEKLFF. The CDR3 DNA is TGTGCCAGCAGCTTAGCTGGGGGCAGAGGAAATGAAAAACTGTTTTTT.

This clonotype has at least ten counts. The chain carries TRBV27 and TRBJ2-1; D not certain. Per the germline V gene, CDR1 is MNHEY and CDR2 is SMNVEV (reference sequence). Trimming removed 8 bases at V and 4 bases at J, with 6 bases between. CDR3 length: 11 amino acids. Here the CDR3 reads CASGPYNEQFF. The CDR3 coding sequence is TGTGCCAGCGGCCCATACAATGAGCAGTTCTTC.

V is TRBV7-9 and J is TRBJ2-7, with TRBD2 matching over 9 bases. The germline gives CDR1 SEHNR, CDR2 FQNEAQ (reference sequence). V shed 5 bases and J 1 base; nucleotides not matched to a gene: 9. The CDR3 length is 16 residues. The DNA of the CDR3 is TGTGCCAGCAGCACGGACGGACTAGCGAGATCCTACGAGCAGTACTTC. Protein: CASSTDGLARSYEQYF.

As regards this clonotype: Germline and junction disagree at one end, which may indicate a read error. The genes are TRBV7-9 and TRBJ1-3; D is unresolved. Per the germline V gene, CDR1 is SEHNR and CDR2 is FQNEAQ (reference sequence). This CDR3 has 12 residues. The CDR3 DNA reads as TGTGCCAGCAGCGTAGAGTCGGGGAGGAGGCATTTT. Translated, it gives CASSVESGRRHF.

In this sample, this clonotype turned up many times. The rearrangement uses TRBV19 and TRBJ2-1, with D possibly matching TRBD2 (5 bases). In germline, CDR1 is LNHDA, CDR2 SQIVND (reference sequence). The CDR3 is 13 residues long. The V end lost 9 bases, the J end lost 5 bases, and 14 bases lay between the germline ends. The CDR3 DNA reads TGTGCCAGCAAAGACTATTCGAACAATGAGCAGTTCTTC. Protein product: CASKDYSNNEQFF.

This clonotype was recorded many times. The chain combines TRBV11-2 with TRBJ2-3, with 7 bases fitting TRBD2. The CDR3 length is 16 residues. The V gene end was trimmed by 5 bases and the J gene end by 5 bases; junction bases not matched to a gene: 13. Germline CDR1 is SGHAT and CDR2 is FQNNGV. The chain's CDR3 is CASSTNKGGFGDTQYF. The CDR3 DNA sequence: TGTGCCAGCAGCACCAATAAGGGAGGGTTTGGAGATACGCAGTATTTT.

This clonotype appeared many times. J is TRBJ2-5 and V is TRBV11-2; D is possibly TRBD1 (7 bases). The CDR3 is made up of 15 amino acids. The V gene lost 6 bases and the J gene lost 5 bases, with 19 bases spanning the gap. CDR1 is SGHAT and CDR2 is FQNNGV in the germline V gene. CDR3 coding DNA: TGTGCCAGCAGTTATGAGGGGGCAGGGAGGGAGACCCAGTACTTC. This encodes CASSYEGAGRETQYF.

This clonotype was counted at least ten times. The chain carries TRBV6-1 and TRBJ2-1; no firm D call. V gave up 5 bases and J gave up 2 bases, with 13 bases separating them. Germline-derived CDR1 and CDR2 are MNHNS and SASEGT. The CDR3 is 15 residues long. The CDR3, as DNA: TGTGCCAGCAGTCCTGGGTCCAGCCCCTACAATGAGCAGTTCTTC. Protein sequence: CASSPGSSPYNEQFF.

In this sample, this clonotype turned up many times. V usage is TRBV12-3 or TRBV12-4 and J usage is TRBJ1-1; D not certain. V lost 5 bases, J lost 3 bases, and 13 bases lay in between. The CDR3 totals 14 residues. The CDR3 is CASSGGVYDTEAFF. The CDR3 DNA reads as TGTGCCAGCAGTGGCGGGGTATACGACACTGAAGCTTTCTTT.

This clonotype has a count of ten or more. V usage is TRBV20-1 and J usage is TRBJ2-7; TRBD2 matches at 12 bases. Germline V lookup: CDR1 DFQATT, CDR2 SNEGSKA (reference sequence). The ends lost 3 bases at V and 4 bases at J; junction bases unmatched: 7. This CDR3 has 15 residues. This CDR3 is CSASFPSGGAYEQYF. CDR3 bases: TGCAGTGCTAGTTTCCCTAGCGGGGGGGCGTACGAGCAGTACTTC.

The chain combines TRBV5-1 with TRBJ2-1; no clear D gene. Per germline, CDR1 SGHRS and CDR2 YFSETQ. The CDR3 length is 14 residues. V lost 3 bases to trimming and J lost 4 bases, with 11 bases between them. The CDR3 protein is CASSSGRIYNEQFF. CDR3 nucleotide sequence: TGCGCCAGCAGCTCCGGACGGATATACAATGAGCAGTTCTTC.

In this sample, this clonotype turned up a few times. The chain uses TRBV3-1 and TRBJ2-1, with 11 bases that match TRBD2. With V trimmed by 4 bases and J by 13 bases, 3 bases remained unmatched. Germline CDR1 is LGHDT and CDR2 is YNNKEL (reference sequence). The CDR3 loop spans 12 amino acids. CDR3 bases: TGTGCCAGCAGCCCAGGACTAGCGGGCCAGTTCTTC. Its protein product is CASSPGLAGQFF.

This clonotype appeared a few times. The chain has TRBV15 and TRBJ1-3; possibly TRBD1 for D (5 bases). V was cut by 1 base and J by 9 bases, with 10 bases left in between. The germline CDR1 and CDR2 sequences are LNHNV and YYDKDF (reference sequence). This CDR3 has 13 residues. CDR3 amino acids: CATSRAGVGTIYF. CDR3 in DNA: TGTGCCACCAGCAGAGCGGGGGTGGGCACCATATATTTT.

This clonotype has a count of ten or more. The gene calls are TRBV29-1 and TRBJ2-7; 8 bases fit TRBD2. There are 11 residues in the CDR3. Germline loops: CDR1 SQVTM, CDR2 ANQGSEA. The V and J ends lost 7 bases and 3 bases, in that order; junction bases with no gene match: 2. The CDR3 DNA reads as TGCAGCGGAGGGACTAGCTACGAGCAGTACTTC. Translating gives CSGGTSYEQYF.

This clonotype has just a few counts. The V and J genes are TRBV19 and TRBJ2-3; the D gene could be TRBD1 or TRBD2 (5 bases each). The V gene's germline CDR1 is LNHDA and CDR2 SQIVND (reference sequence). This CDR3 comprises 13 residues. V was shortened by 7 bases and J by 1 base, with 9 bases between the two germline ends. CDR3 region: CASNMGGTDTQYF. DNA for the CDR3: TGTGCCAGTAATATGGGGGGCACAGATACGCAGTATTTT.

The table lists this clonotype with many counts. This chain joins TRBV6-1 and TRBJ1-1, with no clear D. Germline values: CDR1 MNHNS, CDR2 SASEGT. CDR3 length: 13 amino acids. Trimming shortened V by 4 bases and J by 5 bases, and 11 bases separated the two germline ends. This CDR3 reads CASSGSLGTEAFF. The CDR3 region has the DNA TGTGCCAGCAGTGGGTCGTTAGGGACTGAAGCTTTCTTT.

The chain carries TRBV11-3 and TRBJ1-1, with D possibly matching TRBD1 (5 bases). The germline V gene has CDR1 SGHNT and CDR2 YENEEA. The V end lost 4 bases, the J end lost 7 bases, and 16 bases lay between the germline ends. This CDR3 is 14 amino acids long. The CDR3 nucleotides read TGTGCCAGCAGCTCCACTACAGGCCACAGTGAAGCTTTCTTT. Translating gives CASSSTTGHSEAFF.

This clonotype appeared many times. The chain carries TRBV2 and TRBJ2-7, with 7 bases identical to TRBD1. J was trimmed by 1 base and V by 4 bases; bases with no gene match: 4. The CDR3 totals 14 residues. CDR1 is SNHLY and CDR2 is FYNNEI in the germline V gene. The CDR3: CASSGTGLSYEQYF. CDR3 nucleotide sequence: TGTGCCAGCAGTGGGACAGGTTTGTCCTACGAGCAGTACTTC.

The sample holds many counts of this clonotype. The gene calls are TRBV6-1 and TRBJ2-7; 7 nucleotides match TRBD1. Germline V gives CDR1 MNHNS, CDR2 SASEGT. The CDR3 consists of 13 residues. V was pared by 5 bases and J by 3 bases, with 4 bases of the junction left unmatched. The CDR3 DNA sequence: TGTGCCAGCAGTCCAGGGGGAAACTACGAGCAGTACTTC. Encoded protein: CASSPGGNYEQYF.

This clonotype was found many times. V is TRBV20-1 and J is TRBJ1-6; perhaps TRBD1 as D (6 bases). The CDR3 contains 14 residues. Trimming removed 3 bases at V and 10 bases at J, with 16 bases between. CDR1 DFQATT and CDR2 SNEGSKA come from the germline V gene (reference sequence). The CDR3 region has the DNA TGCAGTGCTAGCAAACAGGGACGTGGCTCACCCCTCCACTTT. Protein sequence: CSASKQGRGSPLHF.

This clonotype was counted many times. The rearrangement links TRBV28 to TRBJ1-1, with TRBD1 matching 7 bases. The germline gives CDR1 MDHEN, CDR2 SYDVKM. CDR3 length equals 15 residues. The V segment lost 5 bases and the J segment 2 bases; nucleotides outside the gene matches: 8. The CDR3 DNA reads as TGTGCCAGCAGTCCAAGTGGGACAGATAACACTGAAGCTTTCTTT. This gives the protein CASSPSGTDNTEAFF.

As regards this clonotype: This may come from a read error, since a much larger clone is one base off. The chain has TRBV12-3 or TRBV12-4 and TRBJ1-5; D is perhaps TRBD1 (6 bases). The CDR3 runs 18 residues. V was clipped by 5 bases and J by 4 bases, with 24 bases between them. CDR3 DNA sequence: TGTGCCAGCAGTCCACAGGGTATCTCGGGTTTTCAAAATCAGCCCCAGCATTTT. Encoded protein: CASSPQGISGFQNQPQHF.

This clonotype was counted ten times or more. V is TRBV4-1 and J is TRBJ2-1, with D tentatively TRBD1 (5 bases). CDR1 and CDR2 from the germline V gene are MGHRA and YSYEKL. There are 17 residues in the CDR3. Trimming cost V 1 base and J 1 base, with 14 bases left between them. The CDR3 bases are TGCGCCAGCAGCCAAGTAGATCTGGGGCTTTCCTACAATGAGCAGTTCTTC. Protein sequence: CASSQVDLGLSYNEQFF.

This chain connects TRBV30 to TRBJ2-1; 9 nucleotides agree with TRBD1. This CDR3 region has 11 residues. The V gene end was trimmed by 2 bases and the J gene end by 14 bases; junction bases not matched to a gene: 4. The germline V gene encodes CDR1 GTSNPN and CDR2 SVGIG (reference sequence). The CDR3: CAWSHRGQEFF. In DNA form, the CDR3 reads TGTGCCTGGAGTCACAGGGGGCAGGAGTTCTTC.

This clonotype appeared many times. The chain combines TRBV28 with TRBJ1-5; weak D call: TRBD1 (5 bases). CDR3 size: 19 residues. The ends were cut back, 5 bases at V and 0 bases at J, with 23 bases in the middle. The germline CDR1 and CDR2 sequences are MDHEN and SYDVKM. CDR3 nucleotide sequence: TGTGCCAGCAGTATGCCCCGGGGGATAGGAAGCTATAGCAATCAGCCCCAGCATTTT. Amino acids: CASSMPRGIGSYSNQPQHF.

This clonotype was counted ten times or more. The chain joins TRBV27 to TRBJ2-7; 8 bases agree with TRBD1. Losses at the gene ends were 1 base for V and 0 bases for J; bases not matched to a gene: 5. CDR3 length equals 16 residues. CDR1 MNHEY and CDR2 SMNVEV come from the germline V gene (reference sequence). The CDR3 region is CASSLFWTGSSYEQYF. The CDR3 region has the DNA TGTGCCAGCAGTTTATTTTGGACAGGGAGCTCCTACGAGCAGTACTTC.

This clonotype occurred a few times. A junction boundary mismatches the germline segment, possibly from a read error. The chain is built from TRBV28 and TRBJ1-4; D uncertain. CDR1 and CDR2 from the germline V gene are MDHEN and SYDVKM. The CDR3 consists of 13 residues. CDR3: CASSLATGEELFF. DNA for the CDR3: TGTGCCAGCAGTTTAGCTACGGGTGAAGAACTGTTTTTT.

This clonotype was found many times. This CDR3 reads CASSWGGDSYEQYF. In DNA form, the CDR3 reads TGTGCCAGCAGTTGGGGGGGAGACTCCTACGAGCAGTACTTC. The rearrangement uses TRBV11-2 and TRBJ2-7, with TRBD2 identical over 7 bases. Unmatched junction bases numbered 5, after V lost 6 bases and J lost 0 bases. This CDR3 is 14 amino acids long. The germline CDR1 and CDR2 sequences are SGHAT and FQNNGV.